Listed below are T cell receptor beta chains from one sample, sequenced in a study of T cell responses to AZD1222 COVID-19 vaccine. Measured with immunoSEQ multiplex PCR; TCRdb has only the in-frame clones, and not every one. The table lists over 150,000 clones, 85% to 90% of them singletons. Specimen: peripheral blood, collected 28 days after the second AZD1222 dose. Receptors were obtained from an adult who received the AZD1222 COVID-19 vaccine. The CDR3 runs from the conserved cysteine through the conserved F or W. D genes are given only for firm matches. Only some rows state a clone size, as once, few, many or a class for expanded clones.

>TRBV7-9|-|TRBJ2-3|-
TGTGCCATCCAGGTAGATACGCAGTATTTT
CAIQVDTQYF
>TRBV10-3|TRBD1|TRBJ1-1|-
TGTGCCACCCAACCGGGGGGCAGGGGGACTGAAGCTTTCTTT
CATQPGGRGTEAFF
>TRBV6-2/TRBV6-3|TRBD1|TRBJ1-1|few
TGTGCCAGCAGTTACACTCCGGGACAGGGGGCGCGAACTGAAGCTTTCTTT
CASSYTPGQGARTEAFF
>TRBV3-1/TRBV3-2|-|TRBJ1-2|-
TGTGCCAGCAGCCCGGGGCCCGAAGGCTATGGCTACACCTTC
CASSPGPEGYGYTF
>TRBV29-1|TRBD2|TRBJ2-3|once
TGCAGCGTTGATGTTTGGGCTAGCGGGGAAGTGAATACGCAGTATTTT
CSVDVWASGEVNTQYF
>TRBV5-5|TRBD1|TRBJ2-5|-
TGTGCCAGCAGCTTGTGGGACAGGGAGGAGACCCAGTACTTC
CASSLWDREETQYF
>TRBV14|TRBD2|TRBJ2-7|-
TGTGCCAGCAGCCTCAGCGGGGGAGGCGGGTACGAGCAGTACTTC
CASSLSGGGGYEQYF
>TRBV7-2|TRBD1|TRBJ2-2|-
TGTGCCAGCAGCCCAAGTGGGGGGCAGGGGGCCACCGGGGAGCTGTTTTTT
CASSPSGGQGATGELFF
>TRBV9|-|TRBJ2-1|-
TGTGCCAGCAGCGTAGTCCTGACTGATGAGCAGTTCTTC
CASSVVLTDEQFF
>TRBV2|-|TRBJ1-3|-
TGTGCCCCCAGAATGAACTCTGGAAACACCATATATTTT
CAPRMNSGNTIYF
>TRBV7-2|-|TRBJ1-1|-
TGTGCCAGCAGCCTCAGGGGTGTCACTGAAGCTTTCTTT
CASSLRGVTEAFF
>TRBV6-5|-|TRBJ1-5|-
TGTGCCAGCAGGGCATTCGGAAATCAGCCCCAGCATTTT
CASRAFGNQPQHF
>TRBV5-1|-|TRBJ2-3|-
TGCGCCAGCAGCTTGACAGATACGCAGTATTTT
CASSLTDTQYF
>TRBV15|TRBD1|TRBJ1-5|-
TGTGCCACCAGCTATAACAGGGGAGGGCAGCCCCAGCATTTT
CATSYNRGGQPQHF
>TRBV7-3|TRBD1|TRBJ1-1|once
TGTGCCAGCAGCCCCGGACAGGGCTATAGAGCTTTCTTT
CASSPGQGYRAFF
>TRBV7-9|-|TRBJ1-6|-
TGTGCCAGCAGCCCGCAGGGTGGCAATTCACCCCTCCACTTT
CASSPQGGNSPLHF
>TRBV5-6|TRBD1|TRBJ1-2|-
TGTGCCAGCAGCCAAGCCGGACAGGGCTCCTATGGCTACACCTTC
CASSQAGQGSYGYTF
>TRBV19|-|TRBJ1-2|-
TGTGCCAGTCTTGGGACGGACGTTGACTATGGCTACACCTTC
CASLGTDVDYGYTF
>TRBV4-3|-|TRBJ1-1|-
TGCGCCAGCAGCCAAGACGACAGATTGAACACTGAAGCTTTCTTT
CASSQDDRLNTEAFF
>TRBV6-5|-|TRBJ2-7|-
TGTGCCAGCAGTTACTCGATCAGGGTCGAGCAGTACTTC
CASSYSIRVEQYF
>TRBV3-1/TRBV3-2|TRBD1|TRBJ1-1|-
TGTGCCAGCAGCCAAGGGACAGGGTCAGGAGGGACTGAAGCTTTCTTT
CASSQGTGSGGTEAFF
>TRBV3-1/TRBV3-2|-|TRBJ1-1|-
TGTGCCAGCAGCCAAGGGCAGACGAACACTGAAGCTTTCTTT
CASSQGQTNTEAFF
>TRBV30|-|TRBJ1-3|-
TGTGCCTGGGTGCGGGATGCTGGAAACACCATATATTTT
CAWVRDAGNTIYF
>TRBV19|-|TRBJ2-1|-
TGTGCCAGTAGTATAGGGGGAGACGAGCAGTTCTTC
CASSIGGDEQFF
>TRBV10-3|-|TRBJ1-3|-
TGTGCCGCAGCGAGGAGCCCCCAAGAGGACACCATATATTTT
CAAARSPQEDTIYF
>TRBV4-1|TRBD1|TRBJ2-5|few
TGCGCCAGCAGCCCCCCGGGACAGCACCAAGAGACCCAGTACTTC
CASSPPGQHQETQYF
>TRBV2|-|TRBJ1-4|-
TGTGCCAGCAGCGTACAACATGAAAAACTGTTTTTT
CASSVQHEKLFF
>TRBV6-5|-|TRBJ1-1|-
TGTGCCAGCACGAGGGGGACTGAAGCTTTCTTT
CASTRGTEAFF
>TRBV7-9|-|TRBJ2-7|-
TGTGCCAGCAGCTTCCTGAGACACGAGCAGTACTTC
CASSFLRHEQYF
>TRBV7-2|TRBD1|TRBJ1-2|-
TGTGCCAGCAGGCGGACAGGTTCTAACTATGGCTACACCTTC
CASRRTGSNYGYTF
>TRBV10-1|-|TRBJ2-3|-
TGCGCCAGCAGTGAGTCTTCAGATACGCAGTATTTT
CASSESSDTQYF
>TRBV2|TRBD1|TRBJ1-1|-
TGTGCCAGCAGAGGACAGGGTAGCACTGAAGCTTTCTTT
CASRGQGSTEAFF
>TRBV13|-|TRBJ1-4|-
TGTGCCAGCAGCTTAGGCCGGCGGGGTAATGAAAAACTGTTTTTT
CASSLGRRGNEKLFF
>TRBV28|-|TRBJ1-5|-
TGTGCCAGCAGGTTTGACAGTGGTGTGGCCCAGCATTTT
CASRFDSGVAQHF
>TRBV6-1|TRBD1|TRBJ1-1|few
TGTGCCAGCAGTGAACAACCGGGACAGTTGAACACTGAAGCTTTCTTT
CASSEQPGQLNTEAFF
>TRBV7-2|-|TRBJ2-1|-
TGTGCCAGCAGCTCGAGTTTTAGCCGAGGGAATGAGCAGTTCTTC
CASSSSFSRGNEQFF
>TRBV6-6|-|TRBJ1-5|-
TGTGCCAGCAACTTTGACGGGACCAATCAGCCCCAGCATTTT
CASNFDGTNQPQHF
>TRBV27|-|TRBJ1-3|-
TGTGCCAGCAGGCTACAGGGCTCTGGAAACACCATATATTTT
CASRLQGSGNTIYF
>TRBV29-1|TRBD1|TRBJ1-4|-
TGCAGCGTTTATACAGGGGTCGGGGAAAAACTGTTTTTT
CSVYTGVGEKLFF
>TRBV30|TRBD1|TRBJ1-2|-
TGTGCCTGGAGTGTACAGGGGGCGCGTGGCTACACCTTC
CAWSVQGARGYTF
>TRBV6-5|-|TRBJ2-2|few
TGTGCCAGCAGACAGGATCTTAACACCGGGGAGCTGTTTTTT
CASRQDLNTGELFF
>TRBV10-2|-|TRBJ2-7|-
TGCGCCAGCAGTCCCTTGGGGGGAAGTGACGAGCAGTACTTC
CASSPLGGSDEQYF
>TRBV6-6|-|TRBJ1-2|-
TGTGCCAGCAGTTTGGATCCTAACTATGGCTACACCTTC
CASSLDPNYGYTF
>TRBV15|-|TRBJ1-5|-
TGTGCCACCAGTATTAGGGCCCACAATCAGCCCCAGCATTTT
CATSIRAHNQPQHF
>TRBV5-6|TRBD1|TRBJ1-1|-
TGTGCCAGCAGCTTCACCCAAGGGGGCGTTGAAGCTTTCTTT
CASSFTQGGVEAFF
>TRBV12-1|-|TRBJ1-3|-
TGTGGATCTGGAAACACCATATATTTT
CGSGNTIYF
>TRBV6-5|-|TRBJ2-1|-
TGTGCCAGCAGCCCAGACCACGGCTACAATGAGCAGTTCTTC
CASSPDHGYNEQFF
>TRBV5-1|-|TRBJ1-2|-
TGCGCCAGCAGCTTGTTACTGGGCGGCACCCAGACCTATGGCTACACCTTC
CASSLLLGGTQTYGYTF
>TRBV11-2|-|TRBJ1-1|-
TGTGCCAGCACTCAAGGCAGGTTAAACACTGAAGCTTTCTTT
CASTQGRLNTEAFF
>TRBV5-8|-|TRBJ1-6|-
TGTGCCAGCACCGCGGATGTTCGTTCACCCCTCCACTTT
CASTADVRSPLHF
>TRBV18|-|TRBJ1-6|-
TGTGCCAGCTCACCATCTCGCCAGACTATCTCCCTCCACTTT
CASSPSRQTISLHF
>TRBV15|-|TRBJ2-5|-
TGTGCCACCAGCGGTATGGCGGGGGAGACCCAGTACTTC
CATSGMAGETQYF
>TRBV10-3|TRBD1|TRBJ2-1|-
TGTGCCATCAACGATGACAGGGGCACCTACAATGAGCAGTTCTTC
CAINDDRGTYNEQFF
>TRBV6-5|-|TRBJ1-1|-
TGTGCCAGCAGTTACAGTACAGCCACTGAAGCTTTCTTT
CASSYSTATEAFF
>TRBV27|TRBD1|TRBJ1-1|-
TGTGCCAGCAGTTTATTCCCCGGGACAGGGAACACTGAAGCTTTCTTT
CASSLFPGTGNTEAFF
>TRBV2|-|TRBJ1-2|-
TGTGCCAGCAGTCCCCCGGCGGCGAGGTATGGCTACACCTTC
CASSPPAARYGYTF
>TRBV30|-|TRBJ1-2|-
TGTGCCTGGAGCGGGACCGCGCAGAGAGGTGGCTACACCTTC
CAWSGTAQRGGYTF